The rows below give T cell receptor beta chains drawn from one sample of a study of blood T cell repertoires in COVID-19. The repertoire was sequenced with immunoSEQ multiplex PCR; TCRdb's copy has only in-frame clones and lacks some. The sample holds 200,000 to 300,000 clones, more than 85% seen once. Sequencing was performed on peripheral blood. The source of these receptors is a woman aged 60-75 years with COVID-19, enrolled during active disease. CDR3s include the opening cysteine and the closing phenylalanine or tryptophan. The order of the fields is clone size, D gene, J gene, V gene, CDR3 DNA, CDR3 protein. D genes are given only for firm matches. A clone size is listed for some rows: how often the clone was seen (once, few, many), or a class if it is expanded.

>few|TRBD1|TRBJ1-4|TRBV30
TGTGCCTGGAGTGGGGGACAGAAGAATGAAAAACTGTTTTTT
CAWSGGQKNEKLFF
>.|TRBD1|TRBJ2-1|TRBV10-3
TGTGCCATCAGTGAAAGGGACAGGGGGCGGGATGAGCAGTTCTTC
CAISERDRGRDEQFF
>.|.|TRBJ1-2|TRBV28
TGTGCCACCTATACCGCGCTTGCGGGGGGCTACACCTTC
CATYTALAGGYTF
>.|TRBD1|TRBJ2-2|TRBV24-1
TGTGCCACCAGCCCTCGGGACAGTTACACCGGGGAGCTGTTTTTT
CATSPRDSYTGELFF
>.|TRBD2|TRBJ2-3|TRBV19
TGTGCCAGTAGACTAGCGGGGAGGATTACAGATACGCAGTATTTT
CASRLAGRITDTQYF
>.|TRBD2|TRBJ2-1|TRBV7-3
TGTGCCAGCAGTCTAGCGGGAGCGGTGGTGAATGAGCAGTTCTTC
CASSLAGAVVNEQFF
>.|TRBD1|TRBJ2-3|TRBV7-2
TGTGCCAGCAGCAACCGAAGACAGGGTTGGACAGATACGCAGTATTTT
CASSNRRQGWTDTQYF
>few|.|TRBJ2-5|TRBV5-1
TGCGCCAGCAGCTCAGGGGTTTTGGGAGAGACCCAGTACTTC
CASSSGVLGETQYF
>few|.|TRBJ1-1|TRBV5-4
TGTGCCAGCAGCTTGGACCCAGGCACCCCGGACACTGAAGCTTTCTTT
CASSLDPGTPDTEAFF
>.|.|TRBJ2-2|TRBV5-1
TGCGCCAGCAGCTTGGTCGGCACCGGGGAGCTGTTTTTT
CASSLVGTGELFF
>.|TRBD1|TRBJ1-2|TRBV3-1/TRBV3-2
TGTGCCAGCAGCCGTCGGACAGGGCCCTACACCTTC
CASSRRTGPYTF
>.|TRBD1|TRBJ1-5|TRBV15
TGTGCCACCAGCAGAGAACAGGGGAATCAGCCCCAGCATTTT
CATSREQGNQPQHF
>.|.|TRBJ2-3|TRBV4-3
TGCGCCAGCAGCCACCCTAACACAGATACGCAGTATTTT
CASSHPNTDTQYF
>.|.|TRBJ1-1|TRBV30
TGTGCCTGGAGGGGGGGTTCGGGGTCTGAAGCTTTCTTT
CAWRGGSGSEAFF
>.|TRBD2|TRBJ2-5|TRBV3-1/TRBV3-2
TGTGCCAGCAGCCAAGAGGGACGAGGTAGCGGGAGGGCCGCTGAGACCCAGTACTTC
CASSQEGRGSGRAAETQYF
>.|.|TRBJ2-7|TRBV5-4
TGTGCCAGCAGCTTGGCCACAGAGCCTTTATCTAACGAGCAGTACTTC
CASSLATEPLSNEQYF
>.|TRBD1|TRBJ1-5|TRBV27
TGTGCCAGCAGCCAAAAGGGACAGGGCCAAAATCAGCCCCAGCATTTT
CASSQKGQGQNQPQHF
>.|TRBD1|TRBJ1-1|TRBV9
TGTGCCAGCAGCGCAGGACAGGCCAACACTGAAGCTTTCTTT
CASSAGQANTEAFF
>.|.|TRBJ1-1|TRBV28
TGTGCCAGCAGTGGGCAGGAGTGGGGCGCTGAAGCTTTCTTT
CASSGQEWGAEAFF
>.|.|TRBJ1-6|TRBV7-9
TGTGCCAGCAGCTTAGTCGTGGGCACGGGGAATTCACCCCTCCACTTT
CASSLVVGTGNSPLHF
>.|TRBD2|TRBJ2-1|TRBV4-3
TGCGCCAGCAGACTAGCGGGAGGGAAGCAGTTCTTC
CASRLAGGKQFF
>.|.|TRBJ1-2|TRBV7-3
TGTGCCAGCAGCTTATTTGGGGGGGCCAATGGCTACACCTTC
CASSLFGGANGYTF
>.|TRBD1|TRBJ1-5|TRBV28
TGTGCCAGCAGTCTCATAACAGGGGCAGCCGGCAATCAGCCCCAGCATTTT
CASSLITGAAGNQPQHF
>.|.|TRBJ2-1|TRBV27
TGTGCCAGCAGTTTATTGTCAGGGGCCCACCGTGAGCAGTTCTTC
CASSLLSGAHREQFF
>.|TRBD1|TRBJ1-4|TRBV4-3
TGCGCCAGCAGCCAAGATCTGGACAGGGGGAAGGCAACTAATGAAAAACTGTTTTTT
CASSQDLDRGKATNEKLFF
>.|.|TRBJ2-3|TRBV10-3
TGTGCCATCAGTGACTGGCAGGGCCGAGGAGATACGCAGTATTTT
CAISDWQGRGDTQYF
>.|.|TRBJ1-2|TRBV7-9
TGTGCCAGCAGCCCGGGACTCAATAATGGCTACACCTTC
CASSPGLNNGYTF
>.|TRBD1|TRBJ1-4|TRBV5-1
TGCGCCAGCAGGCTCAGGGGGACTAATGAAAAACTGTTTTTT
CASRLRGTNEKLFF
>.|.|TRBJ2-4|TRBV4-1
TGCGCCAGCAGCGTGCAGGGGTACATTCAGTACTTC
CASSVQGYIQYF
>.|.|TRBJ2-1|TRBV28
TGTGCCAGCAGGGGAGTGGGCGGCCACAATGAGCAGTTCTTC
CASRGVGGHNEQFF
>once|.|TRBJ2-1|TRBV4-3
TGCGCCAGCAGCCAAACTGATACAGGTGGAGTACAGTTCTTC
CASSQTDTGGVQFF
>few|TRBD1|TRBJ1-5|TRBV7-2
TGTGCCAGCACCGGGGACAGAAATCAGCCCCAGCATTTT
CASTGDRNQPQHF
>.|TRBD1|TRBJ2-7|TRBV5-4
TGTGCCAGCAGCCCTGGGGACAGGGCCGTACGCGAGCAGTACTTC
CASSPGDRAVREQYF
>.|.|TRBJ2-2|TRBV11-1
TGTGCCAGCAGCTTAGTCAGGGCGGCCGGGGAGCTGTTTTTT
CASSLVRAAGELFF
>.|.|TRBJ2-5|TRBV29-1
TGCAGCGTTGAAGACACAGGGATGTACCAAGAGACCCAGTACTTC
CSVEDTGMYQETQYF
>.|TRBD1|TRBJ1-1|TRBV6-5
TGTGCCAGCAATCCAAGGGACAGGGCTAACACTGAAGCTTTCTTT
CASNPRDRANTEAFF
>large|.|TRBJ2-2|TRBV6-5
TGTGCCAGCAGTAATGAAGCGGAAAACACCGGGGAGCTGTTTTTT
CASSNEAENTGELFF
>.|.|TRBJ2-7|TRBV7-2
TGTGCCAGCACTCACGCTGGGGCTGCCTACGAGCAGTACTTC
CASTHAGAAYEQYF
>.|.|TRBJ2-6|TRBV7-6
TGTGCCAGCAGCTTATATCCGGGCTCTGGGGCCAACGTCCTGACTTTC
CASSLYPGSGANVLTF
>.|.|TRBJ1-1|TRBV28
TGTGCCAGCAGTTTAACGGCAGGCCGTAAAGCTTTCTTT
CASSLTAGRKAFF
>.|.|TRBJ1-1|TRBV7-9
TGTGCCAGCAGCATCAGGCAGTCCATGAACACTGAAGCTTTCTTT
CASSIRQSMNTEAFF
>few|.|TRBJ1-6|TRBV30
TGTGCCTGGAAAGGGGAATCACCCCTCCACTTT
CAWKGESPLHF
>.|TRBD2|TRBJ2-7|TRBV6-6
TGTGCCAGCAGTTACTCTCCTAGCGGGGGCCACGAGCAGTACTTC
CASSYSPSGGHEQYF
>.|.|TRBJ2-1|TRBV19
TGTGCCAGTAGTCAGCGCAGGGGAAATGAGCAGTTCTTC
CASSQRRGNEQFF
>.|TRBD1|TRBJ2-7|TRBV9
TGTGCCAGCAGCGTCCGACAGGGGGCGGACTACGAGCAGTACTTC
CASSVRQGADYEQYF
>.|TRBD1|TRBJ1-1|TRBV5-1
TGCGCCAGCAGCTTGGGGTCAGGGGGCACTGAAGCTTTCTTT
CASSLGSGGTEAFF
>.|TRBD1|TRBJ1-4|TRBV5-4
TGTGCCAGCAGCTTGGAAGAGACAGGGCAGGCAACTAATGAAAAACTGTTTTTT
CASSLEETGQATNEKLFF
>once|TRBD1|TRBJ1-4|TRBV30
TGTGCCGGGGGACAGGGGACGAATGAAAAACTGTTTTTT
CAGGQGTNEKLFF
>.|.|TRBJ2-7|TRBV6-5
TGTGCCAGCAGCCGCGAACCTTTCTACGAGCAGTACTTC
CASSREPFYEQYF
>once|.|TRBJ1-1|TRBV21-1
TGTGCCAGCAGCCCTGACAGGGCTGAAGCTTTCTTT
CASSPDRAEAFF
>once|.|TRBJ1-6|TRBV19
TGTGCCAGTAGGGAGTCCTATAATTCACCCCTCCACTTT
CASRESYNSPLHF
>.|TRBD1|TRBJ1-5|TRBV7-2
TGTGCCAGCAGCCCGGGAAGTGGGGGACAGGGCAACAATCAGCCCCAGCATTTT
CASSPGSGGQGNNQPQHF